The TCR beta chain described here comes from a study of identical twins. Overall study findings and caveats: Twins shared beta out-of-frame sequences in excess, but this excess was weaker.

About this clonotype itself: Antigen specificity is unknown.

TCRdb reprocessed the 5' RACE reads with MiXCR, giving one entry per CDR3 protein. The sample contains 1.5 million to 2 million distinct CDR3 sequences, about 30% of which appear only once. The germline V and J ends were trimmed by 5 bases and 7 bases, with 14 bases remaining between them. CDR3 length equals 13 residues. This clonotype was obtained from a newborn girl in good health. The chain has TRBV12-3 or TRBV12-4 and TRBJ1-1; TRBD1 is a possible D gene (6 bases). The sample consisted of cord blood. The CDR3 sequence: CASSPDRLGEAFF. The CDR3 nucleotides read TGTGCCAGCAGTCCCGACAGGTTGGGTGAAGCTTTCTTT.